A single sample is the source of the 23 T cell receptor beta chains below, sequenced in a study of immune characterization of retroperitoneal liposarcoma. Via MiXCR, TCRdb re-called the PCR reads, giving one row per CDR3 protein. The table records about 9,700 distinct CDR3 sequences, about a quarter of them present only once. Sequenced sample: tumor tissue. The receptors derive from a female donor with retroperitoneal liposarcoma.

This chain connects TRBV5-6 to TRBJ2-7; 8 bases are a match to TRBD1. CDR3 size: 13 residues. Germline CDR1 reads SGHDT; CDR2 reads YYEEEE. The V and J ends lost 3 bases and 3 bases, in that order; junction bases with no gene match: 2. CDR3 amino acids: CASSSDRVYEQYF. The CDR3 DNA sequence: TGTGCCAGCAGCTCGGACAGGGTCTACGAGCAGTACTTC.

This clonotype has a handful of counts. This rearrangement joins TRBV11-3 to TRBJ2-1; D unresolved. CDR1 and CDR2 from the germline V gene are SGHNT and YENEEA. The ends were cut back, 0 bases at V and 10 bases at J, with 10 bases in the middle. The CDR3 extends over 13 amino acids. This CDR3 is CASSLEGSYEQFF. In DNA form, the CDR3 reads TGTGCCAGCAGCTTAGAGGGTTCCTACGAGCAGTTCTTC.

This clonotype was seen repeatedly, ten times or more. The genes are TRBV12-3 or TRBV12-4 and TRBJ2-1; no definite D call. This CDR3 comprises 12 residues. With 3 bases removed from V and 11 bases from J, the gap between germline ends came to 11 bases. CDR3 DNA: TGTGCCAGCAGTTTGTACTCCGGCAAGCAGTTCTTC. Protein product: CASSLYSGKQFF.

The CDR3 coding sequence is TGCGCCAGCAGTCCGACTAGCGGGAGAACTCCAGATACGCAGTATTTT. Translating it yields CASSPTSGRTPDTQYF. The rearrangement joins TRBV10-1 to TRBJ2-3; the match to TRBD2 covers 12 bases. J was trimmed by 4 bases and V by 5 bases; bases with no gene match: 7. CDR3 length: 16 amino acids. Germline V lookup: CDR1 WNHNN, CDR2 SYGVQD (reference sequence).

This clonotype was seen only a few times. V usage is TRBV24-1 and J usage is TRBJ2-2; 7 bases align to TRBD1. The CDR3 is 18 residues long. Looked up from germline, CDR1 is KGHDR and CDR2 is SFDVKD. V shed 2 bases and J 7 bases; nucleotides not matched to a gene: 15. The CDR3: CATSDYGAGGDRGGELFF. CDR3 DNA: TGTGCCACCAGTGATTATGGGGCAGGGGGAGATAGAGGCGGGGAGCTGTTTTTT.

The chain recombines TRBV7-6 with TRBJ1-5; D is unclear. The V end lost 4 bases, the J end lost 4 bases, and 11 bases lay between the germline ends. This CDR3 has 14 amino acids. Germline CDR1 reads SGHVS; CDR2 reads FNYEAQ. CDR3 coding DNA: TGTGCCAGCAGCTCCCCGGGTCCAAATCAGCCCCAGCATTTT. Translated, it gives CASSSPGPNQPQHF.

In its sample, this clonotype ranks as medium-sized. This CDR3 is CASSLGRTGSSKNIQYF. The CDR3 DNA is TGTGCCAGCAGCTTGGGGAGGACAGGGTCATCCAAAAACATTCAGTACTTC. This chain uses TRBV7-6 with TRBJ2-4, with TRBD1 matching 8 bases. The junction had 9 bases not matched to a gene; V was cut back by 3 bases and J by 2 bases. Germline lookup yields CDR1 SGHVS and CDR2 FNYEAQ. The length of the CDR3 is 17 residues.

This clonotype is labeled medium-sized (0.01 to 0.1%). Since a much larger clone is just one base distant, this may be a read error. DNA of the CDR3: TGTGCCAGCAGTAGCGGGATAGCCAAAAACATTCAGTTCTTC. Amino acid sequence: CASSSGIAKNIQFF. The chain has TRBV6-1 and TRBJ2-1; TRBD2 matches 7 bases. The CDR3 length is 14 residues. Trimming at V came to 5 bases and at J to 13 bases, leaving 14 bases not matched to a gene. The germline V gene encodes CDR1 MNHNS and CDR2 SASEGT.

The rearrangement uses TRBV12-3 or TRBV12-4 and TRBJ2-2; no definite D call. The CDR3 runs 14 residues. V lost 3 bases and J 1 base, leaving 6 bases between the germline ends. In DNA form, the CDR3 reads TGTGCCAGCAGTTTGCGACAGAACACCGGGGAGCTGTTTTTT. As protein: CASSLRQNTGELFF.

As to this clonotype: The junction departs from germline at one end; a sequencing error may be responsible. This sequence joins TRBV7-2 and TRBJ2-5, with 7 bases fitting TRBD2. The CDR3 length is 15 residues. Germline V gives CDR1 SGHTA, CDR2 FQGNSA. The CDR3 is CASNFTGGTPYEQYF. The DNA of the CDR3 is TGTGCCAGCAACTTTACGGGAGGAACCCCCTACGAGCAGTACTTT.

This clonotype was recorded many times. The chain employs TRBV7-3 and TRBJ2-5; 8 nucleotides match TRBD2. The germline CDR1 and CDR2 sequences are SGHTA and FQGTGA. The CDR3 contains 16 residues. Trimming at V came to 4 bases and at J to 11 bases, leaving 18 bases not matched to a gene. The CDR3 loop is CASSSSGSGGYNEQYF. The CDR3, as DNA: TGTGCCAGCAGCTCCAGCGGGAGTGGCGGGTACAATGAGCAGTACTTC.

The V and J genes are TRBV12-3 or TRBV12-4 and TRBJ2-1; 7 bases agree with TRBD1. Trimming cost V 7 bases and J 2 bases; bases outside gene matches: 8. The CDR3 loop spans 15 amino acids. CDR3: CASKSPGQTYNEQFF. CDR3 bases: TGTGCCAGCAAGAGCCCGGGACAGACCTACAATGAGCAGTTCTTC.

This clonotype was picked up many times. The rearrangement uses TRBV6-1 and TRBJ2-5; the match to TRBD2 covers 7 bases. The CDR3 is made up of 13 amino acids. The V segment lost 2 bases and the J segment 5 bases; nucleotides outside the gene matches: 2. The germline CDR1 and CDR2 sequences are MNHNS and SASEGT. The CDR3 sequence is CASSEREAETQYF. The CDR3 DNA reads as TGTGCCAGCAGTGAACGGGAGGCCGAGACCCAGTACTTC.

This clonotype has ten or more counts. The chain combines TRBV6-1 with TRBJ2-5; 12 nucleotides line up with TRBD2. The CDR3 is 16 amino acids. The trim removed 6 bases at V and 1 base at J, leaving 6 bases unmatched. The germline CDR1 and CDR2 sequences are MNHNS and SASEGT. The CDR3 spells CASSSGLAGFQETQYF. In nucleotides, the CDR3 is TGTGCCAGCAGCTCCGGACTAGCGGGGTTCCAAGAGACCCAGTACTTC.

A few counts support this clonotype. The chain couples TRBV12-3 or TRBV12-4 to TRBJ2-3; D possibly matches TRBD1 or TRBD2 (5 bases each). The CDR3 consists of 15 residues. V was trimmed by 7 bases and J by 3 bases, leaving 17 bases between them. This CDR3 reads CASINGAGRTDTQYF. CDR3 nucleotide sequence: TGTGCCAGCATCAACGGGGCAGGGCGAACAGATACGCAGTATTTT.

This clonotype was counted ten times or more. J is TRBJ1-4 and V is TRBV7-8; TRBD1 is a possible D gene (6 bases). Between the trimmed V and J ends, which lost 5 bases and 7 bases, there was a span of 17 bases. Germline values: CDR1 SGHVS, CDR2 FQNEAQ. The CDR3 contains 15 residues. The CDR3: CASSLPGPRGEKLFF. The CDR3 bases are TGTGCCAGCAGCCTTCCGGGACCCAGGGGTGAAAAACTGTTTTTT.

This clonotype was picked up many times. The J gene is TRBJ2-1, the V gene TRBV7-2, with no clear D. Trimming removed 1 base at V and 10 bases at J, with 8 bases between. Germline-derived CDR1 and CDR2 are SGHTA and FQGNSA. This CDR3 comprises 12 residues. The CDR3 spells CASSLEGSEQFF. The CDR3 bases are TGTGCCAGCAGCTTAGAAGGAAGCGAGCAGTTCTTC.

By share of the sample, this clonotype is medium-sized. J is TRBJ2-1 and V is TRBV6-1; TRBD2 agrees at 9 bases. V shed 5 bases, J shed 13 bases, and the junction held 15 bases outside the gene matches. The germline gives CDR1 MNHNS, CDR2 SASEGT. The CDR3 length is 15 residues. The CDR3 here is CASSSLAGNQETQFF. The DNA of the CDR3 is TGTGCCAGCAGTTCGCTAGCGGGGAACCAAGAGACCCAGTTCTTC.

This clonotype has only a few counts. The chain joins TRBV12-3 or TRBV12-4 to TRBJ2-5, with D possibly called TRBD1 or TRBD2 (5 bases each). V was clipped by 6 bases and J by 11 bases, with 25 bases between them. The CDR3 covers 15 residues. CDR3 amino acids: CASRPGARSDNEQYF. DNA for the CDR3: TGTGCCAGCAGACCCGGGGCCAGATCAGACAATGAGCAGTACTTC.

This clonotype was detected ten times or more. The chain combines TRBV6-1 with TRBJ2-3; tentative D call: TRBD1 (6 bases). The length of the CDR3 is 15 residues. CDR1 is MNHNS and CDR2 is SASEGT in the germline V gene. Trimming removed 6 bases from V and 4 bases from J, with 17 bases in between. The CDR3: CASRSQGFGPDTQYF. The CDR3 nucleotides read TGTGCCAGCAGATCGCAGGGGTTCGGCCCAGATACGCAGTATTTT.

This clonotype was picked up one time. The chain is built from TRBV6-1 and TRBJ1-2; no reliable D call. V shed 7 bases and J shed 8 bases, with 20 bases lying between them. Germline assignment: CDR1 MNHNS and CDR2 SASEGT. There are 14 residues in the CDR3. Here the CDR3 DNA reads TGTGCCAGCAACCCATCGGTACGGCCGACCGGCTACACCTTC. Amino acids: CASNPSVRPTGYTF.

This clonotype was recorded many times. The CDR3 bases are TGTGCCATCGTGGACAGGCTTAATTCACCCCTCCACTTT. Residues: CAIVDRLNSPLHF. The chain has TRBV6-1 and TRBJ1-6, with 7 nucleotides matching TRBD1. V was clipped by 10 bases and J by 6 bases; unmatched bases: 6. The CDR3 runs 13 residues. The V gene's germline CDR1 is MNHNS and CDR2 SASEGT.

This clonotype was observed at least ten times. CDR3 amino acids: CASSLRGYLSGTDTQYF. DNA for the CDR3: TGTGCCAGCAGTTTAAGAGGGTACCTCTCGGGCACAGATACGCAGTATTTT. V usage is TRBV12-3 or TRBV12-4 and J usage is TRBJ2-3, with D tentatively TRBD2 (5 bases). The CDR3 covers 17 residues. V lost 2 bases, J lost 1 base, and 16 bases lay in between.